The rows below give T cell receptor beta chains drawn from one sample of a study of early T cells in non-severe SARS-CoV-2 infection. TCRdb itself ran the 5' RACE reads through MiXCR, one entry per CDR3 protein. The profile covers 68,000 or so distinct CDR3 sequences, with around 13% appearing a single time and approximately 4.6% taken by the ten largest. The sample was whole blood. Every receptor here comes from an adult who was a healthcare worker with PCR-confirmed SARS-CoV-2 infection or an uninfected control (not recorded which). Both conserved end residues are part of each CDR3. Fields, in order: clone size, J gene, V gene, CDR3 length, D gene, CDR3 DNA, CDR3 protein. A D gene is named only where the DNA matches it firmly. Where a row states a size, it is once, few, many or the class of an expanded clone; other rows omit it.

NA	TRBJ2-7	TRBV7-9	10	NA	TGTGCCAGCGGAACCTACGAGCAGTACTTC	CASGTYEQYF
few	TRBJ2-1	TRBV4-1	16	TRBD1	TGCGCCAGCAGCCAAGGGACAGGGGATTCCTACAATGAGCAGTTCTTC	CASSQGTGDSYNEQFF
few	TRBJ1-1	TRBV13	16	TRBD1	TGTGCCAGCAGCTTAGGGGGACAGGGGAGTAGGACTGAAGCTTTCTTT	CASSLGGQGSRTEAFF
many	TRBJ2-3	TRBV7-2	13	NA	TGTGCCAGCATTCCGGGACCCCCGAATACGCAGTATTTT	CASIPGPPNTQYF
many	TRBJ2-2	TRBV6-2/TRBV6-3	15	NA	TGTGCCAGCAGTACCGACAGCCGAGGGACCGGGGAGCTGTTTTTT	CASSTDSRGTGELFF
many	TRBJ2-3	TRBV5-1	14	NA	TGCGCCAGCAGCCGGACACAGGGTACAGATACGCAGTATTTT	CASSRTQGTDTQYF
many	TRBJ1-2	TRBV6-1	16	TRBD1	TGTGCCAGCAGTGAAGCCATTGGAGACAGGGGGCGAGGCTACACCTTC	CASSEAIGDRGRGYTF
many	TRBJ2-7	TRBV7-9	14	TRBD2	TGTGCCAGCAGCCACCCTGGCGGGGGGCCCGAGCAGTACTTC	CASSHPGGGPEQYF
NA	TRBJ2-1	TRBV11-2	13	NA	TGTGCCAGCAGCCTCAGGGCGGACAATGAGCAGTTCTTC	CASSLRADNEQFF
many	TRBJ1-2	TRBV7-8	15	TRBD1	TGTGCCAGCAGCCTACGACAGGGCTCTAACTATGGCTACACCTTC	CASSLRQGSNYGYTF
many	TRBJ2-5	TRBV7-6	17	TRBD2	TGTGCCAGCAGAATGACTAGCGGGGCACTCCGGGGGGAGACCCAGTACTTC	CASRMTSGALRGETQYF
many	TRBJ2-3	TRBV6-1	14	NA	TGTGCCAGCAGTGATTCCCCTAGCACAGATACGCAGTATTTT	CASSDSPSTDTQYF
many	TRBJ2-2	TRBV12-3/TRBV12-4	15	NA	TGTGCCTCAATACCGGGACACTCCTTCACCGGGGAGCTGTTTTTT	CASIPGHSFTGELFF
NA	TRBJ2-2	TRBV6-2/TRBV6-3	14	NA	TGTGCCAGCAGCGTACAACGTAGCACCGGGGAGCTGTTTTTT	CASSVQRSTGELFF
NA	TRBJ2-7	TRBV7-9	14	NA	TGTGCCAGCAGCAGCTGGGACGAGTCCTACGAGCAGTACTTC	CASSSWDESYEQYF
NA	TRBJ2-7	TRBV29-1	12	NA	TGCAGCGTGCGACTAAACTCCTACGAGCAGTACTTC	CSVRLNSYEQYF
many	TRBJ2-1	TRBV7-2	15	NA	TGTGCCAGCAGCTTAAGCGGACCCCGACACAATGAGCAGTTCTTC	CASSLSGPRHNEQFF
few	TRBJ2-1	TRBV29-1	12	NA	TGCAGCGTTTGGGACTCCTACAATGAGCAGTTCTTC	CSVWDSYNEQFF
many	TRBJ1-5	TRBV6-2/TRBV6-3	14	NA	TGTGCCACCAGACGAACAGGTTATAATCAGCCCCAGCATTTT	CATRRTGYNQPQHF
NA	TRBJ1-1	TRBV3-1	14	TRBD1	TGTGCCAGCACCCGAGGCTCCGGGACAGATGAAGCTTTCTTT	CASTRGSGTDEAFF
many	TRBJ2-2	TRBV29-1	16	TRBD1	TGCAGCGTTGGATCGGCAGGGGGTGGAGGCACCGGGGAGCTGTTTTTT	CSVGSAGGGGTGELFF
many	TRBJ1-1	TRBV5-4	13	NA	TGTGCCAGCAGCCAACAGGGGAACACTGAAGCTTTCTTT	CASSQQGNTEAFF
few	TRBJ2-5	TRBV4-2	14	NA	TGTGCCAGCAGCCAAGATAGGGGAGGAGAGACCCAGTACTTC	CASSQDRGGETQYF
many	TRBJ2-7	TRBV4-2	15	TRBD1	TGTGCCAGCAGCCAAGAATGGACAGGAGACTACGAGCAGTACTTC	CASSQEWTGDYEQYF
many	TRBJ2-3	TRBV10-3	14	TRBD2	TGTGCCATCCGGCGGGGGGCGAGCACAGATACGCAGTATTTT	CAIRRGASTDTQYF
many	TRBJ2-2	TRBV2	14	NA	TGTGCCAGCAATGCGGAGAAGTGGGCCGGGGAGCTGTTTTTT	CASNAEKWAGELFF
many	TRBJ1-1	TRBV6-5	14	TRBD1	TGTGCCAGCAGTCAGGGGGCGGAGAGAGCTGAAGCTTTCTTT	CASSQGAERAEAFF
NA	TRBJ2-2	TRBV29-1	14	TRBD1	TGCAGCGTGCTGACAGGGACGAACACCGGGGAGCTGTTTTTT	CSVLTGTNTGELFF
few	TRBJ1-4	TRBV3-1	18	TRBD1	TGTGCCAGCAGCCAAAAAGCCGGGACAGCTTTAACTAATGAAAAACTGTTTTTT	CASSQKAGTALTNEKLFF
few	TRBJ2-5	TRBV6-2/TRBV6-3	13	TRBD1	TGTGCCAGCAGTGGGACAGCCGGAAAGACCCAGTACTTC	CASSGTAGKTQYF
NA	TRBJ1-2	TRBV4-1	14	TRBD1	TGCGCCAGCAGCCAGGACAGGGACCTCTATGGCTACACCTTC	CASSQDRDLYGYTF
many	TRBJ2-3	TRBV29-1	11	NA	TGCAGCGTTGGGGCCACAGATACGCAGTATTTT	CSVGATDTQYF
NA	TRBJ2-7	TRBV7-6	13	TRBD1	TGTGCCAGCAGCCCCGGGACAGGGGACGAGCAGTACTTC	CASSPGTGDEQYF
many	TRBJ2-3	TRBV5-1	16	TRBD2	TGCGCCAGCAGCTCCCGACTAGCGGGGGTACCAGATACGCAGTATTTT	CASSSRLAGVPDTQYF
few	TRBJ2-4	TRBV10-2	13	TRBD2	TGCGCCAGCAGTGAGTTCCTTGCGGGGGTTCAGTACTTC	CASSEFLAGVQYF
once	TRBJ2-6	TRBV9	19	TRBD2	TGTGCCAGCAGCCCCCGGACTAGCGGGGGTCCTAGGGGGGCCAACGTCCTGACTTTC	CASSPRTSGGPRGANVLTF
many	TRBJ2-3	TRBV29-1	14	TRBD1	TGCAGCGCAAAACAGGGGGCGGGAGCAGATACGCAGTATTTT	CSAKQGAGADTQYF
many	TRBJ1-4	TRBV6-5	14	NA	TGTGCCAGCAGTTACTCGGGGGTAAATGAAAAACTGTTTTTT	CASSYSGVNEKLFF
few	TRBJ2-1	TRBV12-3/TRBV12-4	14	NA	TGTGCCAGCAGTCCCCTAGGGGGGGGCCTTTCCCAGTTCTTC	CASSPLGGGLSQFF
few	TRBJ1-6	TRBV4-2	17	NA	TGTGCCAGCAGCCAAGATCGCCCGGGCAGGTCTAATTCACCCCTCCACTTT	CASSQDRPGRSNSPLHF
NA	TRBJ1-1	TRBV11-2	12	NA	TGTGCCAGCGCGGCGCAGGAGATTGAAGCTTTCTTT	CASAAQEIEAFF
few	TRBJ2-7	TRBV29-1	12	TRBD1	TGCAGCGGTGAGACAGGGGGAGGCGAGCAGTACTTC	CSGETGGGEQYF